This T cell receptor beta chain comes out of a study of T cell responses to AZD1222 COVID-19 vaccine. On the study more broadly: Second-dose timings of about 4 or about 12 weeks were pooled. Study-wide points: Clonal diversity may have been underestimated in mostly white British donors. Once two AZD1222 doses were given, Spike-specific TCR breadth and depth went up. Seropositive AZD1222 recipients at baseline numbered only five to seven.

Method: immunoSEQ multiplex PCR; TCRdb's copy keeps in-frame clones and lacks some. The table has over 100,000 clones, about nine tenths seen once. As for this clone: Its specificity is unknown.

Sequenced here: peripheral blood, sampled on day 0 of AZD1222 vaccination. This TCR was sampled from an adult in good health.

As DNA, the CDR3 is TGCGCCAGCAGCGCCGGGGCCCCTAACTATGGCTACACCTTC. This encodes CASSAGAPNYGYTF. This rearrangement joins TRBV5-1 to TRBJ1-2, with D possibly TRBD1 on 5 matching bases. V lost 4 bases, J lost 0 bases, and 10 bases lay in between. In germline, CDR1 is SGHRS, CDR2 YFSETQ. The CDR3 has 14 amino acids.